These 25 T cell receptor beta chains came from one sample sequenced in a study of cytotoxic CD8 clonotypes in ibrutinib-treated CLL. Measured with immunoSEQ multiplex PCR; TCRdb has only the in-frame clones, and not every one. The profile covers over 45,000 clones, with 55% to 70% appearing a single time and around 21% taken by the ten largest. The material sequenced was PBMCs, taken after 24 months of ibrutinib treatment. These receptors were obtained from a human donor with chronic lymphocytic leukemia.

The chain employs TRBV7-9 and TRBJ2-1; 7 bases agree with TRBD2. J lost 1 base, V lost 4 bases, and 4 bases had no gene match. Germline V lookup: CDR1 SEHNR, CDR2 FQNEAQ (reference sequence). The CDR3 sequence is 15 residues long. In nucleotides, the CDR3 is TGTGCCAGCAGCTCGGCTAGCGGTTCCTACAATGAGCAGTTCTTC. Protein sequence: CASSSASGSYNEQFF.

The table lists this clone with a few counts. This rearrangement joins TRBV15 to TRBJ2-5; maybe TRBD1 (5 bases). The CDR3 covers 15 residues. Looked up from germline, CDR1 is LNHNV and CDR2 is YYDKDF (reference sequence). The V gene lost 0 bases and the J gene lost 6 bases, with 14 bases spanning the gap. The CDR3 bases are TGTGCCACCAGCAGAGATATCAGCCCAGGGAAGACCCAGTACTTC. Encoded protein: CATSRDISPGKTQYF. The variable domain in full, with the rest retrieved from reference TRBV15 and TRBJ2-5, is DAMVIQNPRYQVTQFGKPVTLSCSQTLNHNVMYWYQQKSSQAPKLLFHYYDKDFNNEADTPDNFQSRRPNTSFCFLDIRSPGLGDTAMYLCATSRDISPGKTQYFGPGTRLLVL.

This chain joins TRBV10-3 and TRBJ1-2, with D tentatively TRBD1 (6 bases). The CDR3 totals 13 residues. Germline-derived CDR1 and CDR2 are ENHRY and SYGVKD. V lost 6 bases and J 3 bases, leaving 11 bases between the germline ends. This CDR3 reads CAISPSGDYGYTF. In nucleotides, the CDR3 is TGTGCCATCAGCCCGTCAGGGGACTATGGCTACACCTTC.

The gene calls are TRBV11-2 and TRBJ2-7; no clear D. The ends were cut back, 4 bases at V and 0 bases at J, with 4 bases in the middle. This CDR3 has 12 amino acids. CDR1 and CDR2 (germline): SGHAT, FQNNGV. The DNA of the CDR3 is TGTGCCAGCAGCTCCTCCTCCTACGAGCAGTACGTC. Translating gives CASSSSSYEQYV.

J is TRBJ2-2 and V is TRBV11-1, with 8 bases that match TRBD1. V was pared by 1 base and J by 6 bases, with 4 bases of the junction left unmatched. The CDR3 extends over 15 amino acids. Per the germline V gene, CDR1 is SGHAT and CDR2 is FQDESV (reference sequence). The CDR3 nucleotides are TGTGCCAGCAGCTTAGGGGACAGGTGGTCCGGGGAGCTGTTTTTT. It yields the protein CASSLGDRWSGELFF. Full variable domain (outside the CDR3, taken from reference TRBV11-1 and TRBJ2-2): EAEVAQSPRYKITEKSQAVAFWCDPISGHATLYWYRQILGQGPELLVQFQDESVVDDSQLPKDRFSAERLKGVDSTLKIQPAELGDSAMYLCASSLGDRWSGELFFGEGSRLTVL.

The V gene is TRBV7-2, the J gene TRBJ1-6, with a weak D call TRBD1 (5 bases). This CDR3 is built from 14 residues. CDR1 and CDR2 from the germline V gene are SGHTA and FQGNSA. Trimming removed 1 base from V and 9 bases from J, with 10 bases in between. DNA of the CDR3: TGTGCCAGCAGCTTAGTGGGGGACCTTTCACCCCTCCACTTT. As protein: CASSLVGDLSPLHF.

J is TRBJ2-3 and V is TRBV6-5; 8 bases are shared with TRBD2. The CDR3 is 15 amino acids. CDR1 and CDR2 (germline): MNHEY, SVGAGI. V lost 0 bases, J lost 4 bases, and 3 bases stayed unmatched. For the CDR3, the DNA is TGTGCCAGCAGTTACTCCTTCGGGGGGGCAGATACGCAGTATTTT. It translates to CASSYSFGGADTQYF.

The J gene is TRBJ2-7, the V gene TRBV27, with 9 bases identical to TRBD2. Germline CDR1 reads MNHEY; CDR2 reads SMNVEV (reference sequence). The CDR3 consists of 13 residues. The V gene end was trimmed by 6 bases and the J gene end by 5 bases; junction bases not matched to a gene: 5. This chain's CDR3 is CASRVLAGHEQYF. The CDR3 region has the DNA TGTGCCAGCAGGGTTCTAGCGGGACACGAGCAGTACTTC.

This clone is labeled medium-sized. This chain joins TRBV4-1 and TRBJ1-5; TRBD1 matches 10 bases. The ends lost 3 bases at V and 6 bases at J; junction bases unmatched: 5. CDR1 is MGHRA, CDR2 YSYEKL, per germline. CDR3 length: 15 residues. The chain's CDR3 is CASSHTGQGGQPQHF. The CDR3 DNA is TGCGCCAGCAGCCACACCGGACAGGGGGGTCAGCCCCAGCATTTT.

This clone was picked up a small number of times. The V call is TRBV30, the J call TRBJ1-1; TRBD1 aligns across 10 bases. The CDR3 is 14 residues long. V lost 5 bases, J lost 8 bases, and 11 bases stayed unmatched. Germline lookup yields CDR1 GTSNPN and CDR2 SVGIG (reference sequence). CDR3 nucleotides: TGTGCCTGGGCTATCGGGACAGGGGCTCCCGAAGCTTTCTTT. Translation: CAWAIGTGAPEAFF.

This chain uses TRBV19 with TRBJ1-5; 8 bases fit TRBD1. CDR3 length: 14 residues. V shed 7 bases, J shed 2 bases, and the junction held 4 bases outside the gene matches. Germline assignment: CDR1 LNHDA and CDR2 SQIVND (reference sequence). The CDR3 nucleotides read TGTGCCAGTACTCAGGGGGCTCGCAATCAGCCCCAGCATTTT. This translates into CASTQGARNQPQHF.

The V and J genes are TRBV11-2 and TRBJ2-2; TRBD2 aligns across 9 bases. Trimming at V came to 5 bases and at J to 5 bases, leaving 9 bases not matched to a gene. Germline assignment: CDR1 SGHAT and CDR2 FQNNGV. The CDR3 sequence is 16 residues long. The CDR3 DNA is TGTGCCAGCAGCCGACGGAGCGGGGGGCCTACCGGGGAGCTGTTTTTT. Protein: CASSRRSGGPTGELFF.

On this clone: Other DNA sequences within the sample encode an identical CDR3. The chain has TRBV28 and TRBJ1-5; 8 nucleotides line up with TRBD1. The CDR3 consists of 15 residues. With V trimmed by 6 bases and J by 2 bases, 6 bases remained unmatched. From germline, CDR1 is MDHEN and CDR2 SYDVKM. The CDR3 nucleotides read TGTGCCAGCAGGCCCCCAGGGGGCGGCAATCAGCCCCAGCATTTT. Residues: CASRPPGGGNQPQHF.

The chain recombines TRBV7-2 with TRBJ2-7; unclear D gene. The CDR3 spans 14 residues. Trimming shortened V by 2 bases and J by 1 base, and 9 bases separated the two germline ends. Germline lookup yields CDR1 SGHTA and CDR2 FQGNSA. In DNA, the CDR3 is TGTGCCAGCAGCTTAACGCTGATTTCCTACGAGCAGTACTTC. Its protein product is CASSLTLISYEQYF. Full variable domain (rest looked up from reference TRBV7-2 and TRBJ2-7): GAGVSQSPSNKVTEKGKDVELRCDPISGHTALYWYRQSLGQGLEFLIYFQGNSAPDKSGLPSDRFSAERTGGSVSTLTIQRTQQEDSAVYLCASSLTLISYEQYFGPGTRLTVT.

In its sample, this clone was seen many times. The V and J genes are TRBV12-5 and TRBJ1-2, with a weak D call TRBD1 (5 bases). The V and J ends lost 10 bases and 1 base respectively, with 16 bases between them. Germline V gene sequence: CDR1 LGHNT, CDR2 FRNRAP. The CDR3 runs to 14 residues. DNA of the CDR3: TGTGCTACCTCCTCAGGGTCGAATAACTATGGCTACACCTTC. It yields the protein CATSSGSNNYGYTF. Supplemented by reference TRBV12-5 and TRBJ1-2, the full variable domain reads DARVTQTPRHKVTEMGQEVTMRCQPILGHNTVFWYRQTMMQGLELLAYFRNRAPLDDSGMPKDRFSAEMPDATLATLKIQPSEPRDSAVYFCATSSGSNNYGYTFGSGTRLTVV.

V gene TRBV5-6 combines with J gene TRBJ1-1, with D possibly TRBD1 on 6 matching bases. The CDR3 contains 13 residues. The germline CDR1 and CDR2 sequences are SGHDT and YYEEEE. Deletions cut 9 bases from V and 1 base from J, with 13 bases between. CDR3 sequence reads: CATAQGPNTEAFF. DNA for the CDR3: TGTGCCACTGCACAGGGACCGAACACTGAAGCTTTCTTT.

Only a few counts were recorded for this clone. This sequence joins TRBV7-2 and TRBJ2-7; TRBD2 matches at 8 bases. CDR1 SGHTA and CDR2 FQGNSA come from the germline V gene. The CDR3 extends over 14 amino acids. The V gene end was trimmed by 1 base and the J gene end by 3 bases; junction bases not matched to a gene: 2. The CDR3 reads CASSLELADYEQYF. CDR3 sequence (DNA): TGTGCCAGCAGCTTAGAACTAGCGGACTACGAGCAGTACTTC. Full variable domain (remainder filled in from reference TRBV7-2 and TRBJ2-7): GAGVSQSPSNKVTEKGKDVELRCDPISGHTALYWYRQSLGQGLEFLIYFQGNSAPDKSGLPSDRFSAERTGGSVSTLTIQRTQQEDSAVYLCASSLELADYEQYFGPGTRLTVT.

This rearrangement joins TRBV5-1 to TRBJ2-7, with 8 bases that match TRBD2. V shed 4 bases and J 6 bases; nucleotides not matched to a gene: 12. In germline, CDR1 is SGHRS, CDR2 YFSETQ. This CDR3 contains 15 residues. The CDR3 nucleotides read TGCGCCAGCAGCATCTTCGAAGCGGGAGTTTCCGAGCAGTACTTC. This translates into CASSIFEAGVSEQYF.

The V gene is TRBV5-4, the J gene TRBJ2-5; D unclear. This CDR3 has 13 amino acids. Trimming removed 4 bases from V and 2 bases from J, with 9 bases in between. CDR1 is SGHNT, CDR2 YYREEE, per germline (reference sequence). The CDR3 region has the DNA TGTGCCAGCAGCCCCCAGAGGCAAGAGACCCAGTACTTC. Translated, it gives CASSPQRQETQYF.

The chain combines TRBV5-1 with TRBJ1-1; a weak D match, TRBD1 (5 bases). The CDR3 length is 12 residues. V lost 4 bases and J lost 1, with 5 bases in between. From germline, CDR1 is SGHRS and CDR2 YFSETQ. This chain's CDR3 is CASSQGNTEAFF. CDR3 bases: TGCGCCAGCAGCCAGGGGAACACTGAAGCTTTCTTT.

This clone showed up just a few times. The chain has TRBV15 and TRBJ1-1; D remains unclear. Trimming left V 0 bases short and J 0 bases short, with 5 bases between. The CDR3 contains 14 residues. Germline V gene sequence: CDR1 LNHNV, CDR2 YYDKDF (reference sequence). As DNA, the CDR3 is TGTGCCACCAGCAGAGATGACATGAACACTGAAGCTTTCTTT. Its protein product is CATSRDDMNTEAFF.

This clone showed up just a few times. The CDR3: CASSLPGGDTQYF. The DNA for the CDR3 is TGTGCCAGCAGTTTACCGGGGGGGGATACGCAGTATTTT. This rearrangement joins TRBV28 to TRBJ2-3, with 8 bases identical to TRBD2. Trimming cost V 2 bases and J 6 bases; bases outside gene matches: 1. CDR3 size: 13 residues. CDR1 and CDR2 from the germline V gene are MDHEN and SYDVKM.

V usage is TRBV18 and J usage is TRBJ2-3, with unresolved D. The CDR3 is made up of 12 amino acids. The V end was cut by 2 bases, the J end by 4 bases, with 4 bases between. The V gene's germline CDR1 is KGHSH and CDR2 LQKENI. For the CDR3, the DNA is TGTGCCAGCTCACCATTGGCAGATACGCAGTATTTT. Its protein is CASSPLADTQYF.

The chain recombines TRBV6-5 with TRBJ2-7, with D perhaps given as TRBD1 or TRBD2 (5 bases each). The V and J ends lost 6 bases and 4 bases respectively, with 16 bases between them. The CDR3 has 14 amino acids. Germline lookup yields CDR1 MNHEY and CDR2 SVGAGI. CDR3 nucleotide sequence: TGTGCCAGCAGCTTCGGGGCAACAAAGTACGAGCAGTACGTC. It translates to CASSFGATKYEQYV.

This clone was recorded a few times. V and J are TRBV7-8 and TRBJ1-6; D is unresolved. The CDR3 consists of 13 residues. Germline V gene lookup returns CDR1 SGHVS and CDR2 FQNEAQ. Trimming shortened V by 4 bases and J by 14 bases, and 15 bases separated the two germline ends. The CDR3 DNA sequence: TGTGCCAGCAGCTATGTCCAGGCGGGATCCCTCCACTTT. Its translation: CASSYVQAGSLHF.